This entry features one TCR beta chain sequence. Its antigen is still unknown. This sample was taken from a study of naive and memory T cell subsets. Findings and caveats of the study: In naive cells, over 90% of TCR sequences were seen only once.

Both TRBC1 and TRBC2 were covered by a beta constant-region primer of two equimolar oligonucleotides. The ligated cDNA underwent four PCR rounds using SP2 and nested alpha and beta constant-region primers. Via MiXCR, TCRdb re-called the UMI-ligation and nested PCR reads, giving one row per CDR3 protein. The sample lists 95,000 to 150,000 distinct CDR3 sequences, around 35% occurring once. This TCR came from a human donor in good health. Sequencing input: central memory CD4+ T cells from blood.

The CDR3, as DNA: TGTGCCAGCAGTCGGGACAGGGGATATGGCGAGCAGTACTTC. Encoded protein: CASSRDRGYGEQYF. The gene calls are TRBV6-2 or TRBV6-3 and TRBJ2-7; 10 bases map to TRBD1. The CDR3 extends over 14 amino acids. J lost 6 bases, V lost 5 bases, and 7 bases had no gene match. The V gene's germline CDR1 is MNHEY and CDR2 SVGEGT.